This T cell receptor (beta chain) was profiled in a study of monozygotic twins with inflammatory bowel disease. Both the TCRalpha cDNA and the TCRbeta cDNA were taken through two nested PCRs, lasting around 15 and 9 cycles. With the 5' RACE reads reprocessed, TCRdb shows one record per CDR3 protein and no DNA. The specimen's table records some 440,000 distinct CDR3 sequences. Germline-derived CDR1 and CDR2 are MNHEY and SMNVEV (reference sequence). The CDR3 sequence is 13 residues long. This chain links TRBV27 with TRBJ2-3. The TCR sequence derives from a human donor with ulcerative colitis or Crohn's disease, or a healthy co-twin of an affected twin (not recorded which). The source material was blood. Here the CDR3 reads CASRTLSTDTQYF.